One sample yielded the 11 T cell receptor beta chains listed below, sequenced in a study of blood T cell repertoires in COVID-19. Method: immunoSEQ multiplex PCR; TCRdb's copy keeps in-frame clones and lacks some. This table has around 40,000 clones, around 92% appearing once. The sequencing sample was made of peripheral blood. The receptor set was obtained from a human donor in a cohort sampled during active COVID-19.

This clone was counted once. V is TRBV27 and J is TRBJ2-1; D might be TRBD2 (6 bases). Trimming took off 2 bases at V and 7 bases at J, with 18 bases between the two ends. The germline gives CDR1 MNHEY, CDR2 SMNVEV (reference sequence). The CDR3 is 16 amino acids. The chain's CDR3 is CASSLLAGTNQNEQFF. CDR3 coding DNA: TGTGCCAGCAGTTTACTCGCGGGGACCAACCAGAATGAGCAGTTCTTC.

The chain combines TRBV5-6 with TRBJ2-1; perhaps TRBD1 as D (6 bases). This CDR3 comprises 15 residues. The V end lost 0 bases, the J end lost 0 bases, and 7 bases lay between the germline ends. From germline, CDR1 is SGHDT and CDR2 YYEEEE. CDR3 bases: TGTGCCAGCAGCTTGGACAGGGTCTCCTACAATGAGCAGTTCTTC. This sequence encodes CASSLDRVSYNEQFF.

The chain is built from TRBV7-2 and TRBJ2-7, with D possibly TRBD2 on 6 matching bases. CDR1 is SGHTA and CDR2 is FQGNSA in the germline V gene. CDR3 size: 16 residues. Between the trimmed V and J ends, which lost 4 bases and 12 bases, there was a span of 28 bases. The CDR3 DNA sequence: TGTGCCAGCAGCTCCCCTACGAGCCTTCCGCTGGGGGGTTCGTACTTC. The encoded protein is CASSSPTSLPLGGSYF.

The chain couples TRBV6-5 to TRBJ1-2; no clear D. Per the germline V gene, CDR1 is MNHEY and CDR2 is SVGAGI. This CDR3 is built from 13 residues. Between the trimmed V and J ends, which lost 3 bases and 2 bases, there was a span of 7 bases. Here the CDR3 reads CASSYLQNYGYTF. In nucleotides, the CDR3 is TGTGCCAGCAGTTATTTACAGAACTATGGCTACACCTTC.

Here the CDR3 reads CASRKGGFWNEQFF. CDR3 sequence (DNA): TGTGCCAGCAGGAAGGGAGGGTTTTGGAATGAGCAGTTCTTC. The J gene is TRBJ2-1, the V gene TRBV21-1; the DNA was not used to check the table's D call, TRBD2. TRBV21-1 is noted as a pseudogene. The CDR3 covers 14 residues.

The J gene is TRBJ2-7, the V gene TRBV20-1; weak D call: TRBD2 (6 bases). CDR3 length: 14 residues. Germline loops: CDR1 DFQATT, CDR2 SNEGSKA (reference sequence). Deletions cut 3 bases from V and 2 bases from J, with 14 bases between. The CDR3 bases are TGCAGTGCTAGTCCCGGGACTTATACCTACGAGCAGTACTTC. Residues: CSASPGTYTYEQYF.

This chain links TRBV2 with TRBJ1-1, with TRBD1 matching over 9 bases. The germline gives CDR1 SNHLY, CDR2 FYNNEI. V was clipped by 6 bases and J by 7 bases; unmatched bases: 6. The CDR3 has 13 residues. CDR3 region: CASRRTGGHEAFF. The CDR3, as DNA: TGTGCCAGCAGACGAACAGGGGGCCATGAAGCTTTCTTT.

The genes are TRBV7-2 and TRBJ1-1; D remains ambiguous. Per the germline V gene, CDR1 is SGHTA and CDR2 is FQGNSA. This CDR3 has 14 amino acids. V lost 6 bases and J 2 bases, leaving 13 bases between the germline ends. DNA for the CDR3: TGTGCCAGCAGGCAACTCGAGGGCAACACTGAAGCTTTCTTT. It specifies CASRQLEGNTEAFF.

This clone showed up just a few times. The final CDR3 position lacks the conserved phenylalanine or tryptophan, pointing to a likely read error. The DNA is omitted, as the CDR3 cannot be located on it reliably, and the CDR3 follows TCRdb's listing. The CDR3 sequence is CATTYAGTGGLGSL. V and J are TRBV2 and TRBJ2-3; TRBD1 is the table's D call, not checked against the DNA. Termini included, the CDR3 measures 14 amino acids. The germline V gene has CDR1 SNHLY and CDR2 FYNNEI.

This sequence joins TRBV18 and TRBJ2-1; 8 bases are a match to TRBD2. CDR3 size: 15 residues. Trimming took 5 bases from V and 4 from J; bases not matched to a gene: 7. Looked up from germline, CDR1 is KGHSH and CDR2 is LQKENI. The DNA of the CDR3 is TGTGCCAGCTCATCTCTAGCGGGTGGGTACAATGAGCAGTTCTTC. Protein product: CASSSLAGGYNEQFF.

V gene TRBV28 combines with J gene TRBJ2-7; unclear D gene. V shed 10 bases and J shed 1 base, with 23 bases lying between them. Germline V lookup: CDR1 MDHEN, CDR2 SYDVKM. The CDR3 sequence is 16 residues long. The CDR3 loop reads CAITPARVLSSYEQYF. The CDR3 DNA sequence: TGTGCCATAACTCCGGCCCGGGTCCTCTCTTCCTACGAGCAGTACTTC.